Listed below are T cell receptor beta chains from one sample, sequenced in a study of T cell repertoires in cytomegalovirus infection. MiXCR, applied by TCRdb to the reads, yields one record per CDR3 protein. In the table there are about 740,000 distinct CDR3 sequences, roughly 36% of which are singletons. Sample: PBMCs. All receptors derive from a human donor in good health (CMV status not recorded). Some clones in this sample may be carry-over from other donors' samples. Both conserved end residues are part of each CDR3. D genes are given only for firm matches. Size tells how often a clone was seen (once, few, many) or the class of an expanded clone, and some rows leave it out.

clone size	V gene	J gene	D gene	CDR3 protein	CDR3 DNA
-	TRBV10-1	TRBJ2-1	-	CASSENPDLNEQFF	TGCGCCAGCAGTGAGAACCCTGACCTCAATGAGCAGTTCTTC
-	TRBV5-8	TRBJ1-2	TRBD1	CASSPGQGAVLNGYTF	TGTGCCAGCAGCCCGGGGCAGGGGGCTGTCCTCAATGGCTACACCTTC
-	TRBV2	TRBJ2-3	-	CASGYATDTQYF	TGTGCCAGCGGCTATGCGACAGATACGCAGTATTTT
-	TRBV11-2	TRBJ1-5	-	CASSLESPAPQHF	TGTGCCAGCAGCTTGGAGAGCCCCGCGCCCCAGCATTTT
few	TRBV7-2	TRBJ2-5	TRBD2	CASSLGGGGGARGLRETQYF	TGTGCCAGCAGCTTAGGGGGGGGCGGGGGGGCTAGGGGTCTTAGGGAGACCCAGTACTTC
-	TRBV30	TRBJ2-4	TRBD1	CAWAQTGGENIQYF	TGTGCCTGGGCCCAGACAGGGGGCGAAAACATTCAGTACTTC
many	TRBV7-2	TRBJ1-3	TRBD1	CASSVDRGRPGNTIYF	TGTGCCAGCAGCGTCGACAGGGGTAGACCTGGAAACACCATATATTTT
few	TRBV15	TRBJ1-6	TRBD1	CATSREGQGGSPLHF	TGTGCCACCAGCAGAGAGGGACAGGGTGGTTCACCCCTCCACTTT
many	TRBV28	TRBJ2-3	-	CASSGSGDYTDTQYF	TGTGCCAGCAGTGGTAGCGGAGATTACACAGATACGCAGTATTTT
-	TRBV5-8	TRBJ1-2	TRBD1	CASSLVDRGNYGYTF	TGTGCCAGCAGCTTGGTGGACAGGGGAAACTATGGCTACACCTTC
few	TRBV19	TRBJ1-6	TRBD1	CASSIKGQPNSPLHF	TGTGCCAGTAGTATTAAGGGACAGCCGAATTCACCCCTCCACTTT
-	TRBV4-2	TRBJ2-5	-	CASSHNQFSGGAETQYF	TGTGCCAGCAGCCACAACCAGTTTAGCGGTGGGGCTGAGACCCAGTACTTC
-	TRBV30	TRBJ2-7	-	CAWSGADEQYF	TGTGCCTGGAGTGGCGCGGACGAGCAGTACTTC
few	TRBV7-9	TRBJ1-2	TRBD1	CASTQRDREGYTF	TGTGCCAGCACCCAACGGGACAGGGAAGGCTACACCTTC
once	TRBV10-3	TRBJ2-7	TRBD1	CAISRGGTGDEQYF	TGTGCCATCAGTAGGGGGGGGACAGGGGACGAGCAGTACTTC
few	TRBV7-9	TRBJ2-5	-	CASRPTEYQETQYF	TGTGCCAGCAGGCCCACAGAGTACCAAGAGACCCAGTACTTC
-	TRBV7-3	TRBJ2-5	TRBD1	CASRPFGQGVVVETQYF	TGTGCCAGCAGACCTTTTGGACAGGGGGTAGTCGTGGAGACCCAGTACTTC
-	TRBV7-3	TRBJ1-1	TRBD1	CASSRDSRPNTEAFF	TGTGCCAGCAGCAGGGACAGTAGACCGAACACTGAAGCTTTCTTT
-	TRBV4-2	TRBJ2-4	TRBD2	CASSQGTPGGGGGNIQYF	TGTGCCAGCAGCCAAGGAACCCCGGGCGGGGGGGGGGGAAACATTCAGTACTTC
-	TRBV4-1	TRBJ2-7	-	CASSQEGVGSQQYF	TGCGCCAGCAGCCAAGAGGGAGTAGGGAGCCAGCAGTACTTC
-	TRBV3-1	TRBJ2-5	-	CASSQGRGRETQYF	TGTGCCAGCAGCCAAGGTCGGGGGCGAGAGACCCAGTACTTC
-	TRBV7-9	TRBJ1-2	TRBD1	CASSLAGQGVYYGYTF	TGTGCCAGCAGCTTAGCGGGACAGGGAGTATACTATGGCTACACCTTC
-	TRBV29-1	TRBJ2-7	TRBD2	CSVRAGGNYEQYF	TGCAGCGTTCGAGCGGGGGGGAATTACGAGCAGTACTTC
few	TRBV12-5	TRBJ2-2	TRBD2	CASGVRPSGSLTGELFF	TGTGCTAGTGGCGTCCGCCCTAGCGGGAGTTTAACCGGGGAGCTGTTTTTT
-	TRBV6-1	TRBJ2-3	TRBD2	CATGTSGRGPDTQYF	TGTGCCACCGGGACTAGCGGGAGGGGCCCAGATACGCAGTATTTT
-	TRBV7-9	TRBJ1-1	-	CASSPAGGMGTEAFF	TGTGCCAGCTCCCCAGCGGGGGGCATGGGCACTGAAGCTTTCTTT
-	TRBV27	TRBJ2-1	TRBD2	CASSLSVTSGDNEQFF	TGTGCCAGCAGTTTATCGGTGACTAGCGGGGACAATGAGCAGTTCTTC
-	TRBV9	TRBJ1-2	-	CASSGSNTNYGYTF	TGTGCCAGCAGCGGCAGTAATACTAACTATGGCTACACCTTC
many	TRBV7-2	TRBJ1-2	-	CASSSGHYGYTF	TGTGCCAGCAGCTCGGGACACTATGGCTACACCTTC
-	TRBV7-3	TRBJ2-3	-	CASTPPRDITDTQYF	TGTGCCAGCACCCCCCCCCGGGACATAACAGATACGCAGTATTTT
few	TRBV5-4	TRBJ2-2	-	CASSLSGLGELFF	TGTGCCAGCAGCTTGTCCGGACTCGGGGAGCTGTTTTTT